This paragraph covers one T cell receptor (beta chain) sequence. What it binds is not known. This record comes from a study of T cell responses to AZD1222 COVID-19 vaccine. Whole-study context: Second-dose schedules of about 4 or about 12 weeks were combined. Broader study findings: Seropositive AZD1222 recipients at baseline numbered only five or six. In all cases, repertoires were sampled only after the peak T cell response.

Generated by immunoSEQ multiplex PCR, the TCRdb table keeps only in-frame clones and is missing some. The sample has more than 95,000 clones, 85% to 95% seen once. V was cut by 7 bases and J by 1 base, with 5 bases left in between. The germline CDR1 and CDR2 sequences are MDHEN and SYDVKM. The CDR3 is made up of 11 amino acids. The input for sequencing was peripheral blood, taken on day 0 of AZD1222 vaccination. The V call is TRBV28, the J call TRBJ2-7, with D unclear. This receptor was obtained from an adult in good health. The CDR3 DNA reads as TGTGCCAGCACGGATTCCTACGAGCAGTACTTC. Its protein is CASTDSYEQYF.